Following are 25 T cell receptor beta chains from one sample sequenced in a study of cytomegalovirus exposure and HLA in healthy donors. Method: immunoSEQ multiplex PCR; TCRdb's copy keeps in-frame clones and lacks some. The data hold 250,000 to 300,000 clones, with about 86% observed a single time. Material: PBMCs. The source is a woman between 18 and 29 years old in good health and CMV-seronegative.

This clone was observed a few times. The V gene is TRBV7-3, the J gene TRBJ1-1, with 7 bases aligning to TRBD1. The CDR3 sequence is 15 residues long. CDR1 is SGHTA and CDR2 is FQGTGA in the germline V gene. V shed 5 bases, J shed 1 base, and the junction held 7 bases outside the gene matches. In nucleotides, the CDR3 is TGTGCCAGCAGCCCGACAGGGACCCCGAACACTGAAGCTTTCTTT. Protein sequence: CASSPTGTPNTEAFF.

The V gene is TRBV27, the J gene TRBJ1-2; 10 bases are a match to TRBD1. The CDR3 runs 13 residues. The ends lost 6 bases at V and 6 bases at J; junction bases unmatched: 4. Germline CDR1 MNHEY, CDR2 SMNVEV (reference sequence). In DNA, the CDR3 is TGTGCCAGCAGCTTCGGGACAGGGGATGGCTACACCTTC. Amino acids: CASSFGTGDGYTF.

The chain uses TRBV30 and TRBJ2-7, with no clear D. Germline loops: CDR1 GTSNPN, CDR2 SVGIG (reference sequence). V lost 0 bases, J lost 4 bases, and 7 bases lay in between. This CDR3 has 12 amino acids. The CDR3 region is CAWSVLPYEQYF. The CDR3 nucleotides read TGTGCCTGGAGTGTACTACCTTACGAGCAGTACTTC.

The chain combines TRBV5-1 with TRBJ2-7; TRBD2 is a possible D gene (6 bases). The V gene lost 3 bases and the J gene lost 4 bases, with 14 bases spanning the gap. CDR1 is SGHRS, CDR2 YFSETQ, per germline. The CDR3 has 14 amino acids. The chain's CDR3 is CASSYGTPTYEQYF. CDR3 DNA sequence: TGCGCCAGCAGCTACGGGACTCCTACTTACGAGCAGTACTTC.

The rearrangement uses TRBV27 and TRBJ2-7; 7 nucleotides match TRBD2. This CDR3 comprises 14 residues. Germline trimming cut 5 bases from V and 3 bases from J; bases unmatched to any gene: 7. Per germline, CDR1 MNHEY and CDR2 SMNVEV (reference sequence). CDR3 sequence: CASSPFGLDYEQYF. The DNA of the CDR3 is TGTGCCAGCAGTCCCTTCGGACTAGACTACGAGCAGTACTTC.

The V and J genes are TRBV13 and TRBJ1-2; possibly TRBD1 for D (5 bases). CDR1 PRHDT and CDR2 FYEKMQ come from the germline V gene (reference sequence). V lost 5 bases and J 4 bases, leaving 20 bases between the germline ends. The CDR3 runs to 16 residues. CDR3 region: CASSTRGLTFGYGYTF. CDR3 nucleotide sequence: TGTGCCAGCAGCACGAGGGGACTGACCTTTGGCTATGGCTACACCTTC.

V gene TRBV6-5 combines with J gene TRBJ1-6; a weak D match, TRBD1 (5 bases). The CDR3 sequence is 15 residues long. The germline gives CDR1 MNHEY, CDR2 SVGAGI. The V end lost 7 bases, the J end lost 3 bases, and 13 bases lay between the germline ends. The CDR3: CASNLQAGYNSPLHF. CDR3 DNA sequence: TGTGCCAGCAACCTACAGGCCGGCTATAATTCACCCCTCCACTTT.

The chain combines TRBV11-2 with TRBJ2-7; D may be TRBD2 (5 bases). The CDR3 covers 17 residues. The ends were cut back, 5 bases at V and 0 bases at J, with 20 bases in the middle. The V gene's germline CDR1 is SGHAT and CDR2 FQNNGV. The CDR3 DNA is TGTGCCAGCAGCCTGGCTGCGGGCCGGCCTAGCTCCTACGAGCAGTACTTC. Its protein product is CASSLAAGRPSSYEQYF.

The count of this clone is one. The rearrangement links TRBV25-1 to TRBJ2-3; D might be TRBD2 (6 bases). Looked up from germline, CDR1 is MGHDK and CDR2 is SYGVNS. Trimming removed 3 bases from V and 4 bases from J, with 23 bases in between. This CDR3 is built from 18 residues. The CDR3 here is CASSDFYSGGVASDTQYF. The CDR3 DNA follows: TGTGCCAGCAGTGATTTCTACAGCGGCGGGGTGGCGTCAGATACGCAGTATTTT.

The chain joins TRBV7-9 to TRBJ1-2, with TRBD1 identical over 9 bases. Per the germline V gene, CDR1 is SEHNR and CDR2 is FQNEAQ (reference sequence). This CDR3 is built from 15 residues. V shed 5 bases and J 6 bases; nucleotides not matched to a gene: 10. This CDR3 is CASSPSPDRGDGYTF. The CDR3 DNA follows: TGTGCCAGCAGCCCCTCCCCGGACAGGGGAGATGGCTACACCTTC.

The J gene is TRBJ2-3, the V gene TRBV29-1; tentative D call: TRBD2 (6 bases). The CDR3 extends over 14 amino acids. V lost 7 bases and J 4 bases, leaving 18 bases between the germline ends. The germline V gene encodes CDR1 SQVTM and CDR2 ANQGSEA. The CDR3, as DNA: TGCAGCGGGGGGGAGGAGGTTGGGGCAGATACGCAGTATTTT. It specifies CSGGEEVGADTQYF.

V is TRBV30 and J is TRBJ1-2, with no clear D. CDR3 length: 10 residues. The V gene lost 2 bases and the J gene lost 5 bases, with 3 bases spanning the gap. Germline CDR1 reads GTSNPN; CDR2 reads SVGIG (reference sequence). The CDR3 spells CAWSTYGYTF. The DNA for the CDR3 is TGTGCCTGGAGTACTTATGGCTACACCTTC.

J is TRBJ2-7 and V is TRBV28, with 8 positions matching TRBD1. Trimming took 1 base from V and 2 from J; bases not matched to a gene: 1. CDR1 and CDR2 (germline): MDHEN, SYDVKM. This CDR3 is built from 14 residues. The CDR3 DNA reads TGTGCCAGCAGTTTATCAGGGGGCCCCTACGAGCAGTACTTC. The encoded protein is CASSLSGGPYEQYF.

The genes are TRBV7-6 and TRBJ2-3; 7 bases agree with TRBD1. The CDR3 runs 17 residues. CDR1 is SGHVS, CDR2 FNYEAQ, per germline. The V gene end was trimmed by 5 bases and the J gene end by 0 bases; junction bases not matched to a gene: 11. In DNA, the CDR3 is TGTGCCAGCAGCGACGGGACAGCTAGGCCTAGCACAGATACGCAGTATTTT. Protein: CASSDGTARPSTDTQYF.

The V and J genes are TRBV13 and TRBJ1-2; a weak D match, TRBD1 (5 bases). The CDR3 consists of 13 residues. CDR1 PRHDT and CDR2 FYEKMQ come from the germline V gene (reference sequence). With 5 bases removed from V and 8 bases from J, the gap between germline ends came to 15 bases. The CDR3 here is CASSASGVRGYTF. The CDR3 nucleotides are TGTGCCAGCAGCGCGTCGGGGGTGCGAGGCTACACCTTC.

This chain joins TRBV11-2 and TRBJ1-1, with D unresolved. V lost 5 bases and J lost 5, with 15 bases in between. This CDR3 region has 14 residues. CDR1 and CDR2 (germline): SGHAT, FQNNGV. CDR3 DNA: TGTGCCAGCAGCACCTCGGACGGGAAAACTGAAGCTTTCTTT. This gives the protein CASSTSDGKTEAFF.

Only one count was recorded for this clone. The V gene is TRBV30, the J gene TRBJ1-5; no reliable D call. This CDR3 has 13 residues. Germline-derived CDR1 and CDR2 are GTSNPN and SVGIG (reference sequence). Trimming took off 0 bases at V and 6 bases at J, with 9 bases between the two ends. CDR3 DNA: TGTGCCTGGAGTGTAAAAGGGAGTCAGCCCCAGCATTTT. Translating gives CAWSVKGSQPQHF. The full variable domain, rest sourced from reference TRBV30 and TRBJ1-5, is SQTIHQWPATLVQPVGSPLSLECTVEGTSNPNLYWYRQAAGRGLQLLFYSVGIGQISSEVPQNLSASRPQDRQFILSSKKLLLSDSGFYLCAWSVKGSQPQHFGDGTRLSIL.

This clone occurred once. The chain is built from TRBV27 and TRBJ2-1, with D tentatively TRBD1 (6 bases). The V gene's germline CDR1 is MNHEY and CDR2 SMNVEV (reference sequence). V gave up 2 bases and J gave up 3 bases, with 14 bases separating them. This CDR3 comprises 16 residues. The CDR3 loop is CASSLEPGHYYNEQFF. The DNA of the CDR3 is TGTGCCAGCAGTTTAGAGCCGGGACACTACTACAATGAGCAGTTCTTC.

The rearrangement joins TRBV20-1 to TRBJ2-7; D is ambiguous. Germline V gene data show CDR1 as DFQATT and CDR2 as SNEGSKA (reference sequence). The CDR3 totals 11 residues. Trimming stripped 3 bases from V and 4 bases from J, with 7 bases between. The DNA of the CDR3 is TGCAGTGCTAGTACCGGGTACGAGCAGTACTTC. Its protein is CSASTGYEQYF.

The V call is TRBV28, the J call TRBJ2-7; 7 nucleotides align to TRBD1. This CDR3 has 14 residues. V shed 5 bases and J 6 bases; nucleotides not matched to a gene: 10. Germline V gene lookup returns CDR1 MDHEN and CDR2 SYDVKM. CDR3 amino acids: CASSLQGTGAEQYF. CDR3 nucleotide sequence: TGTGCCAGCAGTCTCCAGGGTACAGGGGCCGAGCAGTACTTC.

This clone was seen once. J is TRBJ2-3 and V is TRBV9, with 12 positions matching TRBD2. The V gene end was trimmed by 0 bases and the J gene end by 4 bases; junction bases not matched to a gene: 3. The V gene's germline CDR1 is SGDLS and CDR2 YYNGEE. CDR3 length: 16 residues. The DNA for the CDR3 is TGTGCCAGCAGCGTAGGAAGACTAGCGGGGGCAGATACGCAGTATTTT. This sequence encodes CASSVGRLAGADTQYF.

For the CDR3, the DNA is TGTGCCAGCAGCTTAGTGCCGGCGGGTAATGAAAAACTGTTTTTT. This translates into CASSLVPAGNEKLFF. The V gene is TRBV11-2, the J gene TRBJ1-4; no clear D. Germline V gene sequence: CDR1 SGHAT, CDR2 FQNNGV. The germline V and J ends were trimmed by 1 base and 4 bases, with 10 bases remaining between them. This CDR3 region has 15 residues.

The chain carries TRBV5-1 and TRBJ2-1; D gene ambiguous. Trimming took 0 bases from V and 0 from J, leaving 7 bases between them. Germline V gives CDR1 SGHRS, CDR2 YFSETQ. The CDR3 has 15 amino acids. The CDR3 sequence: CASSLGFLSYNEQFF. CDR3 bases: TGCGCCAGCAGCTTGGGTTTCCTCTCCTACAATGAGCAGTTCTTC.

The chain couples TRBV28 to TRBJ1-2; D unclear. Per the germline V gene, CDR1 is MDHEN and CDR2 is SYDVKM. V was trimmed by 5 bases and J by 3 bases, leaving 7 bases between them. This CDR3 has 12 residues. The CDR3 DNA reads as TGTGCCAGCAGTGCCCGGGACTATGGCTACACCTTC. This encodes CASSARDYGYTF.

This chain joins TRBV19 and TRBJ2-7, with a tentative D call TRBD2 (5 bases). The length of the CDR3 is 12 residues. Trimming took off 6 bases at V and 4 bases at J, with 10 bases between the two ends. In germline, CDR1 is LNHDA, CDR2 SQIVND (reference sequence). This CDR3 reads CASSGVAYEQYF. The CDR3 DNA reads TGTGCCAGTAGCGGGGTTGCTTACGAGCAGTACTTC. Complete variable domain (other parts from reference TRBV19 and TRBJ2-7): DGGITQSPKYLFRKEGQNVTLSCEQNLNHDAMYWYRQDPGQGLRLIYYSQIVNDFQKGDIAEGYSVSREKKESFPLTVTSAQKNPTAFYLCASSGVAYEQYFGPGTRLTVT.